The entry that follows covers one TCR beta chain sequence. This sample was taken from a study of blood T cell repertoires in COVID-19. V was clipped by 1 base and J by 3 bases, with 10 bases between them. This CDR3 is built from 14 residues. Germline-derived CDR1 and CDR2 are SGHRS and YFSETQ. This table comes from immunoSEQ multiplex PCR, and its TCRdb copy is limited to in-frame clones, with some not included. The sample shows 300,000 or so clones, roughly nine tenths of them seen only once. The sequence was obtained from a woman younger than 45 with COVID-19, enrolled during active disease. Sequenced input: peripheral blood. The chain links TRBV5-1 to TRBJ2-5, with D tentatively TRBD1 (7 bases). Here the CDR3 reads CASSLFRGEETQYF. As DNA, the CDR3 is TGCGCCAGCAGCTTGTTCAGGGGGGAAGAGACCCAGTACTTC.